The 17 T cell receptor beta chains given below trace back to one sample, sequenced in a study of beta chain features in type 1 diabetes (dated by TCRdb to 2016 to 2019). Overall study results and their limits: In all four CD4+ subsets, TCRB CDR3 length was moderately but significantly shorter in type 1 diabetes patients.

The library was produced with the immunoSEQ multiplex PCR assay. The High Capacity cDNA Reverse Transcription Kit was used to reverse transcribe all of the isolated RNA, meaning that expressed TCRB transcripts were what got sequenced. The source is immuneACCESS, and TCRdb retained only in-frame sequences with V and J called. Part of the clones is not carried over; for the studies checked, unresolved V genes explain less than half of this, and the remainder is unexplained. For this sample there are 230,000 or so clones; roughly 17% appear just once. More than 0.075% of the sample is taken by the ten largest. Antigens of these TCRs are unknown. The sequencing input was naive CD4+ T cells from blood. This specimen's cell subset or site label, per the study, means: true naive CD4+ T cells. Receptor source: a man aged 30 to 45 with type 1 diabetes.

This clone was counted only a few times. The chain carries TRBV9 and TRBJ2-1, with TRBD2 identical over 10 bases. Germline V CDR1 and CDR2: SGDLS, YYNGEE. V trimming: 0 bases; J trimming: 7 bases; junction bases outside the gene matches: 1. The length of the CDR3 is 14 residues. For the CDR3, the DNA is TGTGCCAGCAGCGTAGCTAGCGGGAGTAATGAGCAGTTCTTC. Residues: CASSVASGSNEQFF.

V is TRBV6-1 and J is TRBJ1-5, with TRBD1 matching 10 bases. V shed 9 bases, J shed 5 bases, and the junction held 1 base outside the gene matches. Germline V lookup: CDR1 MNHNS, CDR2 SASEGT. This CDR3 spans 12 amino acids. The CDR3 loop is CASGQGDQPQHF. The CDR3 DNA reads TGTGCCAGTGGACAGGGGGATCAGCCCCAGCATTTT.

The sample holds a few counts of this clone. Other DNA sequences of this sample code for an identical CDR3. V gene TRBV29-1 combines with J gene TRBJ2-2; D is ambiguous. The CDR3 spans 14 residues. CDR1 is SQVTM and CDR2 is ANQGSEA in the germline V gene. Trimming removed 6 bases from V and 1 base from J, with 12 bases in between. CDR3 in amino acids: CSVRLLENTGELFF. The CDR3 DNA reads TGCAGCGTCCGCTTACTCGAGAACACCGGGGAGCTGTTTTTT.

The chain links TRBV5-4 to TRBJ2-3, with TRBD2 identical over 13 bases. Trimming at V came to 6 bases and at J to 2 bases, leaving 6 bases not matched to a gene. The germline CDR1 and CDR2 sequences are SGHNT and YYREEE (reference sequence). The CDR3 is made up of 16 amino acids. The CDR3 DNA reads as TGTGCCAGCAACCTAGGACTAGCGGGAGACACAGATACGCAGTATTTT. The encoded protein is CASNLGLAGDTDTQYF.

The chain links TRBV30 to TRBJ2-1; 7 bases are a match to TRBD2. Per the germline V gene, CDR1 is GTSNPN and CDR2 is SVGIG (reference sequence). V trimming: 1 base; J trimming: 0 bases; junction bases outside the gene matches: 3. This CDR3 spans 15 amino acids. As DNA, the CDR3 is TGTGCCTGGAGTGAGGGGACTACCTCCTACAATGAGCAGTTCTTC. Translating gives CAWSEGTTSYNEQFF.

The V and J genes are TRBV27 and TRBJ2-5, with D uncertain. Trimming removed 4 bases from V and 2 bases from J, with 2 bases in between. This CDR3 is 11 amino acids long. Germline loops: CDR1 MNHEY, CDR2 SMNVEV (reference sequence). This chain's CDR3 is CASSSQETQYF. CDR3 DNA sequence: TGTGCCAGCAGTTCACAAGAGACCCAGTACTTC.

This rearrangement joins TRBV27 to TRBJ2-7; 7 nucleotides align to TRBD1. This CDR3 contains 12 residues. Germline V lookup: CDR1 MNHEY, CDR2 SMNVEV (reference sequence). With V trimmed by 6 bases and J by 3 bases, 2 bases remained unmatched. This CDR3 reads CASRDRYYEQYF. CDR3 coding DNA: TGTGCCAGCAGGGACAGGTACTACGAGCAGTACTTC.

The chain carries TRBV29-1 and TRBJ2-1; 8 nucleotides line up with TRBD2. The CDR3 spans 13 residues. V gave up 7 bases and J gave up 6 bases; unmatched junction bases: 8. CDR1 and CDR2 from the germline V gene are SQVTM and ANQGSEA. The CDR3 is CSAKAGEGNEQFF. The DNA of the CDR3 is TGCAGCGCGAAAGCGGGAGAGGGCAATGAGCAGTTCTTC.

This clone was detected only a few times. The gene calls are TRBV6-4 and TRBJ2-1, with D perhaps TRBD2 (5 bases). Trimming took 0 bases from V and 12 from J, leaving 15 bases between them. Germline assignment: CDR1 MRHNA and CDR2 SNTAGT. The CDR3 runs to 14 residues. DNA for the CDR3: TGTGCCAGCAGTGACTCGAGACCAGATAGCGTGCAGTTCTTC. This translates into CASSDSRPDSVQFF.

The chain combines TRBV5-6 with TRBJ2-1, with a weak D call TRBD2 (6 bases). The CDR3 spans 15 residues. Germline V gives CDR1 SGHDT, CDR2 YYEEEE. V was trimmed by 4 bases and J by 0 bases, leaving 11 bases between them. The DNA of the CDR3 is TGTGCCAGCAGCCGTGGAGGGAGCTCCTACAATGAGCAGTTCTTC. Protein product: CASSRGGSSYNEQFF. The full variable domain, rest sourced from reference TRBV5-6 and TRBJ2-1, is DAGVTQSPTHLIKTRGQQVTLRCSPKSGHDTVSWYQQALGQGPQFIFQYYEEEERQRGNFPDRFSGHQFPNYSSELNVNALLLGDSALYLCASSRGGSSYNEQFFGPGTRLTVL.

Concerning this clone: Other nucleotide sequences from this sample produce the same CDR3. The chain has TRBV29-1 and TRBJ1-1; tentative D call: TRBD1 (5 bases). The CDR3 totals 13 residues. Germline CDR1 is SQVTM and CDR2 is ANQGSEA. V was trimmed by 6 bases and J by 0 bases, leaving 11 bases between them. DNA for the CDR3: TGCAGCGTGGCCGGGACCGTGAACACTGAAGCTTTCTTT. Its protein product is CSVAGTVNTEAFF.

The chain has TRBV29-1 and TRBJ2-1, with TRBD2 identical over 7 bases. The CDR3 loop spans 14 amino acids. Germline values: CDR1 SQVTM, CDR2 ANQGSEA. With 4 bases clipped from V and 8 bases from J, the junction kept 11 bases outside the gene matches. The chain's CDR3 is CSVAKVLASHEQFF. In DNA form, the CDR3 reads TGCAGCGTTGCCAAAGTACTAGCGTCACATGAGCAGTTCTTC.

For this clone: Other DNA sequences in this specimen translate into the identical CDR3. The chain links TRBV29-1 to TRBJ1-1; no firm D call. V was shortened by 4 bases and J by 0 bases, with 6 bases between the two germline ends. Looked up from germline, CDR1 is SQVTM and CDR2 is ANQGSEA. This CDR3 contains 12 residues. CDR3 sequence: CSVGLLNTEAFF. CDR3 DNA: TGCAGCGTTGGACTTCTGAACACTGAAGCTTTCTTT.

On this clone itself: This sample includes further DNA sequences coding for the same CDR3. The chain combines TRBV30 with TRBJ2-3, with D maybe TRBD2 (6 bases). The CDR3 extends over 12 amino acids. Between the trimmed V and J ends, which lost 3 bases and 4 bases, there was a span of 8 bases. Germline V CDR1 and CDR2: GTSNPN, SVGIG (reference sequence). Written as DNA, the CDR3 is TGTGCCTGGAGGGGCGGGGCAGATACGCAGTATTTT. Its protein product is CAWRGGADTQYF.

This chain links TRBV5-4 with TRBJ2-4; no clear D gene. There are 12 residues in the CDR3. Germline values: CDR1 SGHNT, CDR2 YYREEE (reference sequence). The V end was cut by 4 bases, the J end by 5 bases, with 7 bases between. The CDR3 spells CASSLWQNIQYF. CDR3 in DNA: TGTGCCAGCAGCCTTTGGCAAAACATTCAGTACTTC.

This clone occurred a few times. The chain is built from TRBV5-4 and TRBJ2-5; D is perhaps TRBD1 or TRBD2 (5 bases each). The CDR3 sequence is 14 residues long. Germline CDR1 is SGHNT and CDR2 is YYREEE (reference sequence). V was pared by 1 base and J by 4 bases, with 11 bases between. CDR3 amino acids: CASSLKFGGETQYF. The CDR3 DNA follows: TGTGCCAGCAGCTTGAAGTTTGGGGGAGAGACCCAGTACTTC.

The chain uses TRBV14 and TRBJ1-1; D gene uncertain. V was trimmed by 1 base and J by 0 bases, leaving 9 bases between them. Germline CDR1 SGHDN, CDR2 FVKESK. The CDR3 consists of 15 residues. The CDR3 DNA reads as TGTGCCAGCAGCCAAGGACGTTTTATGAACACTGAAGCTTTCTTT. This sequence encodes CASSQGRFMNTEAFF. The whole variable domain, filled in from reference TRBV14 and TRBJ1-1, reads EAGVTQFPSHSVIEKGQTVTLRCDPISGHDNLYWYRRVMGKEIKFLLHFVKESKQDESGMPNNRFLAERTGGTYSTLKVQPAELEDSGVYFCASSQGRFMNTEAFFGQGTRLTVV.